Sequencing of this TCR beta chain was carried out in a study of T cell responses to AZD1222 COVID-19 vaccine. Trimming took 0 bases from V and 2 from J, leaving 15 bases between them. Per the germline V gene, CDR1 is MGHRA and CDR2 is YSYEKL. The CDR3 runs 17 residues. Clones were sequenced by immunoSEQ multiplex PCR, and TCRdb holds only the in-frame ones, with some missing. The data hold about 130,000 clones, with 80% to 90% observed a single time. The table lists this clone with a few counts. The rearrangement joins TRBV4-1 to TRBJ2-3; no clear D. Sequencing was performed on peripheral blood, taken on day 0 of AZD1222 vaccination. This clonotype was obtained from an adult in good health. This CDR3 is CASSQDPGIPPTDTQYF. CDR3 nucleotide sequence: TGCGCCAGCAGCCAAGATCCGGGCATACCCCCCACAGATACGCAGTATTTT.